The 8 T cell receptor beta chains below all came from one sample that was sequenced in a study of CD8 T cells in ankylosing spondylitis. Overall study results and limits: Fewer than 10 highly homologous variants formed a TCR beta motif that appeared characteristic of ankylosing spondylitis blood.

Their cognate antigens are unknown. TCRdb used MiXCR to reprocess the 5' RACE reads, holding one entry per CDR3 protein. This sample has over 700,000 distinct CDR3 sequences; over 15% occur once, and the top ten carry around 19%. Sequenced input: blood, either unsorted or a sorted T cell fraction (not recorded which). These receptors were taken from a male donor with ankylosing spondylitis.

This clonotype was seen ten or more times. Lacking the conserved final phenylalanine or tryptophan, this CDR3 likely reflects a read error. It is unclear where the CDR3 begins or ends on the DNA, so no DNA is shown, and the CDR3 is as TCRdb lists it. The chain recombines TRBV3-1 with TRBJ1-1; the D call in the table, TRBD1, was not verified against the DNA. A total of 13 residues make up the CDR3, ends included. Germline V gives CDR1 LGHDT, CDR2 YNNKEL (reference sequence). The CDR3 region is CASSQGIRDSQNL.

This clonotype was picked up a small number of times. CDR3 bases: TGTGCCAGCTTGGACAGGGGGAACACTGAAGCTTTCTTT. Translating it yields CASLDRGNTEAFF. V usage is TRBV28 and J usage is TRBJ1-1; 9 bases are a match to TRBD1. This CDR3 is 13 amino acids long. Germline assignment: CDR1 MDHEN and CDR2 SYDVKM. Germline trimming cut 8 bases from V and 1 base from J; bases unmatched to any gene: 2.

The chain links TRBV9 to TRBJ1-2, with unresolved D. The germline V gene encodes CDR1 SGDLS and CDR2 YYNGEE. The CDR3 runs to 14 residues. The germline V and J ends were trimmed by 6 bases and 2 bases, with 14 bases remaining between them. CDR3 protein: CASTGGLANYGYTF. For the CDR3, the DNA is TGTGCCAGCACCGGAGGACTCGCCAACTATGGCTACACCTTC.

This chain connects TRBV11-2 to TRBJ1-2; the match to TRBD1 covers 7 bases. The CDR3 sequence is 14 residues long. Germline V gene data show CDR1 as SGHAT and CDR2 as FQNNGV. Losses at the gene ends were 4 bases for V and 4 bases for J; bases not matched to a gene: 6. The CDR3 nucleotides are TGTGCCAGCAGCTCACGGGACAGAGGCTATGGCTACACCTTC. Amino acid sequence: CASSSRDRGYGYTF.

The sample holds a few counts of this clonotype. The chain combines TRBV20-1 with TRBJ1-6; the D is unclear. The germline V gene has CDR1 DFQATT and CDR2 SNEGSKA (reference sequence). Between the trimmed V and J ends, which lost 3 bases and 2 bases, there was a span of 5 bases. The CDR3 is 13 residues long. The CDR3 sequence: CSARWAYNSPLHF. CDR3 bases: TGCAGTGCTAGGTGGGCCTATAATTCACCCCTCCACTTT.

V usage is TRBV7-2 and J usage is TRBJ1-2; D possibly corresponds to TRBD1 (5 bases). CDR1 SGHTA and CDR2 FQGNSA come from the germline V gene. This CDR3 region has 15 residues. V lost 2 bases and J lost 7, with 17 bases in between. CDR3 loop: CASSLSLAGGGGYTF. CDR3 nucleotides: TGTGCCAGCAGCTTAAGTTTGGCAGGTGGGGGTGGCTACACCTTC.

This rearrangement joins TRBV12-5 to TRBJ1-1, with 8 bases fitting TRBD1. The CDR3 has 14 residues. Germline V gene lookup returns CDR1 LGHNT and CDR2 FRNRAP. The J segment lost 4 bases and the V segment lost 3 bases, leaving 4 bases of the junction unmatched. The DNA of the CDR3 is TGTGCTAGTGGTTTCACAGGGGGGGCCACTGAAGCTTTCTTT. This gives the protein CASGFTGGATEAFF. Full variable domain (outside the CDR3, taken from reference TRBV12-5 and TRBJ1-1): DARVTQTPRHKVTEMGQEVTMRCQPILGHNTVFWYRQTMMQGLELLAYFRNRAPLDDSGMPKDRFSAEMPDATLATLKIQPSEPRDSAVYFCASGFTGGATEAFFGQGTRLTVV.

The table lists this clonotype with a few counts. V and J are TRBV19 and TRBJ2-1, with unresolved D. V lost 8 bases, J lost 5 bases, and 7 bases lay in between. CDR3 length: 11 residues. In germline, CDR1 is LNHDA, CDR2 SQIVND (reference sequence). The CDR3 here is CASGWDNEQFF. The DNA of the CDR3 is TGTGCCAGTGGGTGGGACAATGAGCAGTTCTTC.